This passage covers 14 T cell receptor beta chains from one sample sequenced in a study of T cell responses to AZD1222 COVID-19 vaccine. Repertoires were generated with immunoSEQ multiplex PCR, while TCRdb's copy carries only in-frame clones and drops some. The sample holds approximately 90,000 clones, over 85% seen once. The sample was peripheral blood, taken on day 0 of AZD1222 vaccination. These receptors were obtained from an adult in good health.

This rearrangement joins TRBV4-3 to TRBJ1-4, with TRBD1 matching over 10 bases. Germline trimming cut 0 bases from V and 8 bases from J; bases unmatched to any gene: 6. The length of the CDR3 is 16 residues. Germline CDR1 is LGHNA and CDR2 is YSLEER. The CDR3: CASSQEVGTGAEKLFF. CDR3 sequence (DNA): TGCGCCAGCAGCCAAGAGGTCGGGACAGGGGCAGAAAAACTGTTTTTT.

The rearrangement uses TRBV5-1 and TRBJ1-2; D remains unclear. Trimming left V 2 bases short and J 10 bases short, with 18 bases between. Germline values: CDR1 SGHRS, CDR2 YFSETQ. CDR3 length: 14 residues. CDR3 nucleotide sequence: TGCGCCAGCAGCTTAGCGCGGACGGAGGGTGACTACACCTTC. Its translation: CASSLARTEGDYTF. The full variable domain, with the rest looked up from reference TRBV5-1 and TRBJ1-2, is KAGVTQTPRYLIKTRGQQVTLSCSPISGHRSVSWYQQTPGQGLQFLFEYFSETQRNKGNFPGRFSGRQFSNSRSEMNVSTLELGDSALYLCASSLARTEGDYTFGSGTRLTVV.

The chain recombines TRBV9 with TRBJ1-1; D perhaps matches TRBD1 (5 bases). The CDR3 covers 14 residues. V was shortened by 1 base and J by 4 bases, with 11 bases between the two germline ends. CDR1 is SGDLS, CDR2 YYNGEE, per germline. CDR3 sequence (DNA): TGTGCCAGCAGCGTAAAGGGGAGGGGCACTGAAGCTTTCTTT. Residues: CASSVKGRGTEAFF.

The chain combines TRBV5-1 with TRBJ2-1; TRBD2 matches 8 bases. Germline assignment: CDR1 SGHRS and CDR2 YFSETQ. After removal of 4 bases from V and 0 bases from J, the junction contained 3 bases not matched to a gene. The length of the CDR3 is 15 residues. The CDR3, as DNA: TGCGCCAGCAGCGCCAGCGGGAGCTCCTACAATGAGCAGTTCTTC. This gives the protein CASSASGSSYNEQFF.

The rearrangement links TRBV6-2 or TRBV6-3 to TRBJ2-2, with D tentatively TRBD1 (7 bases). V lost 2 bases, J lost 0 bases, and 19 bases lay in between. Germline V gives CDR1 MNHEY, CDR2 SVGEGT. The CDR3 loop spans 19 amino acids. CDR3 DNA sequence: TGTGCCAGCAGTTACCCCACAGGGGTCGGGGGAACGAACACCGGGGAGCTGTTTTTT. It is translated as CASSYPTGVGGTNTGELFF.

The V call is TRBV11-2, the J call TRBJ2-1; D is undetermined. The germline V gene has CDR1 SGHAT and CDR2 FQNNGV. This CDR3 is 15 amino acids long. V dropped 4 bases and J dropped 0 bases, with 10 bases sitting between them. The CDR3 reads CASSYEVSSYNEQFF. CDR3 nucleotides: TGTGCCAGCAGCTATGAGGTGAGCTCCTACAATGAGCAGTTCTTC.

The CDR3 DNA sequence: TGTGCCAGTAAAGCTGATAGCAATCAGCCCCAGCATTTT. It encodes CASKADSNQPQHF. The chain couples TRBV19 to TRBJ1-5; D remains unclear. Trimming removed 7 bases from V and 0 bases from J, with 7 bases in between. The CDR3 has 13 residues. CDR1 is LNHDA, CDR2 SQIVND, per germline (reference sequence). Filled out from reference TRBV19 and TRBJ1-5, the complete variable domain reads DGGITQSPKYLFRKEGQNVTLSCEQNLNHDAMYWYRQDPGQGLRLIYYSQIVNDFQKGDIAEGYSVSREKKESFPLTVTSAQKNPTAFYLCASKADSNQPQHFGDGTRLSIL.

This sequence joins TRBV27 and TRBJ1-4; D remains ambiguous. This CDR3 is built from 15 residues. Trimming took 5 bases from V and 0 from J, leaving 10 bases between them. Germline assignment: CDR1 MNHEY and CDR2 SMNVEV (reference sequence). Here the CDR3 DNA reads TGTGCCAGCAGTCGACAAGTTGCAACTAATGAAAAACTGTTTTTT. Protein sequence: CASSRQVATNEKLFF.

J is TRBJ2-7 and V is TRBV7-2; D might be TRBD2 (6 bases). The V and J ends lost 1 base and 0 bases respectively, with 16 bases between them. CDR1 SGHTA and CDR2 FQGNSA come from the germline V gene. The CDR3 is 17 residues long. The CDR3 loop reads CASSLVVIGRGSYEQYF. The CDR3 DNA reads TGTGCCAGCAGCTTAGTCGTAATCGGGAGAGGCTCCTACGAGCAGTACTTC.

The chain couples TRBV27 to TRBJ2-7; 9 nucleotides line up with TRBD1. The CDR3 length is 16 residues. Germline lookup yields CDR1 MNHEY and CDR2 SMNVEV (reference sequence). J gave up 0 bases and V 0 bases, and 3 bases lay outside the gene matches. The CDR3 DNA sequence: TGTGCCAGCAGTTTATCGCGGACAGGGGTCTCCTACGAGCAGTACTTC. Protein sequence: CASSLSRTGVSYEQYF.

This clone was observed a few times. V is TRBV2 and J is TRBJ1-1; D is possibly TRBD1 (6 bases). CDR1 is SNHLY, CDR2 FYNNEI, per germline. The CDR3 sequence is 15 residues long. V lost 3 bases to trimming and J lost 2 bases, with 13 bases between them. The CDR3 DNA is TGTGCCAGCAGTGACGGACAGACCCTTAACACTGAAGCTTTCTTT. Its protein is CASSDGQTLNTEAFF. Together with reference TRBV2 and TRBJ1-1, the CDR3 gives the full variable domain: EPEVTQTPSHQVTQMGQEVILRCVPISNHLYFYWYRQILGQKVEFLVSFYNNEISEKSEIFDDQFSVERPDGSNFTLKIRSTKLEDSAMYFCASSDGQTLNTEAFFGQGTRLTVV.

The chain combines TRBV5-4 with TRBJ1-4; D is undetermined. With 4 bases removed from V and 5 bases from J, the gap between germline ends came to 12 bases. The V gene's germline CDR1 is SGHNT and CDR2 YYREEE (reference sequence). This CDR3 contains 14 residues. The chain's CDR3 is CASSLDGPNEKLFF. The CDR3 bases are TGTGCCAGCAGCCTGGACGGCCCAAATGAAAAACTGTTTTTT.

This sequence joins TRBV18 and TRBJ2-1, with TRBD2 identical over 11 bases. CDR3 length: 15 residues. Per the germline V gene, CDR1 is KGHSH and CDR2 is LQKENI. V lost 6 bases to trimming and J lost 6 bases; unmatched junction nucleotides: 7. The CDR3 is CASSVLAGAFNEQFF. The CDR3 DNA is TGTGCCAGCTCGGTACTAGCGGGAGCTTTCAATGAGCAGTTCTTC.

This rearrangement joins TRBV27 to TRBJ2-7; TRBD2 agrees at 8 bases. Looked up from germline, CDR1 is MNHEY and CDR2 is SMNVEV (reference sequence). CDR3 length: 13 amino acids. J lost 1 base, V lost 6 bases, and 2 bases had no gene match. CDR3 nucleotides: TGTGCCAGCAGAACGGGGGGGTCCTACGAGCAGTACTTC. It is translated as CASRTGGSYEQYF.